One T cell receptor (beta chain) is described in this entry. What it binds is not known. These data are taken from a study of CD8+ T cells in alopecia areata. The overall study: Twice a day, 5 to 10 mg of oral tofacitinib was administered to treated patients. People stayed on tofacitinib for 6 to 18 months, then stopped the drug for 6 months. Whole-study results and caveats: Normal scalp showed lower clonality than lesional scalp, especially alopecia totalis/universalis.

A FACSAria was used to sort CD4+ and CD8+ T cells. These cells came from PBMCs. Germline-derived CDR1 and CDR2 are SGHTA and FQGNSA. The CDR3 runs to 16 residues. The V and J ends lost 5 bases and 5 bases, in that order; junction bases with no gene match: 9. In each case, RNA was isolated and then reverse transcribed into cDNA as the sequencing template. Generated by immunoSEQ multiplex PCR, the TCRdb table keeps only in-frame clones and is missing some. The table lists 140,000 to 150,000 clones, approximately 51% of them singletons, with less than 1% in the top ten. The receptor comes from a human donor with alopecia areata. The chain has TRBV7-2 and TRBJ2-5, with 12 nucleotides matching TRBD1. Material: CD4+ T cells sorted from blood, obtained at week 0. This CDR3 is CASSNTGTGGWETQYF. CDR3 nucleotides: TGTGCCAGCAGCAACACCGGGACAGGGGGCTGGGAGACCCAGTACTTC.